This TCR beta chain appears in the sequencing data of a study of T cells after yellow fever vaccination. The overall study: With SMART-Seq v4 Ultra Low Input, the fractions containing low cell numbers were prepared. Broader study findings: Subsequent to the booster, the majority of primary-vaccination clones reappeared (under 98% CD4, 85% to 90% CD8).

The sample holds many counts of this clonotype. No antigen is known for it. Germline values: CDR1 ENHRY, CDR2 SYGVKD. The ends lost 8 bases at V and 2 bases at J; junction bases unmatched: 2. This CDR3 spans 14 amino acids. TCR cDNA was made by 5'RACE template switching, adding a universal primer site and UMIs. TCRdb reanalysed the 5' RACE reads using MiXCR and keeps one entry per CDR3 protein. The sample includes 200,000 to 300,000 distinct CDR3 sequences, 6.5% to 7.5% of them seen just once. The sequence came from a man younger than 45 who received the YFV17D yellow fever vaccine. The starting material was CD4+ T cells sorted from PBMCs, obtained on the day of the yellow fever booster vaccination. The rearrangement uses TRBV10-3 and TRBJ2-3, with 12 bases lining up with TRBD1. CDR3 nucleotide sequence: TGTGCCATCGGGGACAGGGGGCTCACAGATACGCAGTATTTT. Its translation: CAIGDRGLTDTQYF.